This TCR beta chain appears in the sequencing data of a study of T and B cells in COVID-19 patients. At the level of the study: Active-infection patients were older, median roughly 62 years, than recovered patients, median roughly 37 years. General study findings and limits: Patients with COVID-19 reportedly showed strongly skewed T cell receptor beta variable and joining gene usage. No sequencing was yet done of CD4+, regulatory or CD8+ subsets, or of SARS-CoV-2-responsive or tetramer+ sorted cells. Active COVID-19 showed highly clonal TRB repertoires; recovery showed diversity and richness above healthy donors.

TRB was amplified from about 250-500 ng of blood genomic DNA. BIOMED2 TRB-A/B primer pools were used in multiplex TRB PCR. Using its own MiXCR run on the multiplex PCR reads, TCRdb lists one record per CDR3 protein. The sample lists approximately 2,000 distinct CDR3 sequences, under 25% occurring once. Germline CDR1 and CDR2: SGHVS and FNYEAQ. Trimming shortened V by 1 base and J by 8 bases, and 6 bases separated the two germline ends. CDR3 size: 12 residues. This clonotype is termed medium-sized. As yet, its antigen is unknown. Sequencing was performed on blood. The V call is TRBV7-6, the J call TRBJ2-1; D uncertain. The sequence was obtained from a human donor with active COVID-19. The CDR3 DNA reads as TGTGCCAGCAGCTTAGGGTCCGATGAGCAGTTCTTC. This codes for CASSLGSDEQFF.